Listed below are T cell receptor beta chains from one sample, sequenced in a study of T-cell memory formation after mild COVID-19. TCRdb used MiXCR to reprocess the 5' RACE reads, holding one entry per CDR3 protein. In the table there are over 450,000 distinct CDR3 sequences, roughly 20% of which are singletons. The sequenced sample was PBMCs or a T cell subset sorted from them (not recorded which). All receptors come from an adult woman who had mild COVID-19 (a few samples of this study predate the infection). Cell type and time point are not known. The CDR3 runs from the conserved cysteine through the conserved F or W. D genes are given only for firm matches. Clone size is not always given. Where it is, it says once, few, many or a class for expanded clones.

d_call: .
v_call: TRBV6-6
j_call: TRBJ2-2
clone_size: .
cdr3_aa: CASGDGGVGTGELFF
cdr3_nt: TGTGCCAGCGGGGACGGGGGAGTGGGCACCGGGGAGCTGTTTTTT

d_call: .
v_call: TRBV5-1
j_call: TRBJ2-4
clone_size: few
cdr3_aa: CASSPERGKNIQYF
cdr3_nt: TGCGCCAGCAGCCCGGAGAGGGGCAAAAACATTCAGTACTTC

d_call: .
v_call: TRBV6-2/TRBV6-3
j_call: TRBJ2-1
clone_size: .
cdr3_aa: CASSYSEGRSNEQFF
cdr3_nt: TGTGCCAGCAGTTACTCGGAGGGCCGGTCCAATGAGCAGTTCTTC

d_call: TRBD1
v_call: TRBV12-3/TRBV12-4
j_call: TRBJ2-3
clone_size: .
cdr3_aa: CASSETGGRNTQYF
cdr3_nt: TGTGCCAGCAGCGAGACAGGGGGGAGAAATACGCAGTATTTT

d_call: TRBD1
v_call: TRBV12-3/TRBV12-4
j_call: TRBJ2-1
clone_size: .
cdr3_aa: CASSSIGQGLMDNEQFF
cdr3_nt: TGTGCCAGCAGTTCGATTGGACAGGGGCTGATGGACAATGAGCAGTTCTTC

d_call: .
v_call: TRBV7-3
j_call: TRBJ2-2
clone_size: .
cdr3_aa: CASSLDSPGELFF
cdr3_nt: TGTGCCAGCAGTTTGGATAGCCCCGGGGAGCTGTTTTTT

d_call: TRBD1
v_call: TRBV29-1
j_call: TRBJ1-2
clone_size: few
cdr3_aa: CSATVGQDAFNYGYTF
cdr3_nt: TGCAGCGCTACAGTGGGACAGGATGCCTTTAACTATGGCTACACCTTC

d_call: .
v_call: TRBV30
j_call: TRBJ2-2
clone_size: .
cdr3_aa: CAWSVQGATNTGELFF
cdr3_nt: TGTGCCTGGAGTGTACAAGGCGCGACGAACACCGGGGAGCTGTTTTTT

d_call: .
v_call: TRBV9
j_call: TRBJ1-3
clone_size: .
cdr3_aa: CASSAGQSSGNTIYF
cdr3_nt: TGTGCCAGCAGCGCTGGACAGAGCTCTGGAAACACCATATATTTT

d_call: TRBD2
v_call: TRBV18
j_call: TRBJ2-1
clone_size: few
cdr3_aa: CASSPVLAGGGEQFF
cdr3_nt: TGTGCCAGCTCACCAGTCCTAGCGGGAGGCGGTGAGCAGTTCTTC

d_call: TRBD1
v_call: TRBV12-3/TRBV12-4
j_call: TRBJ1-1
clone_size: .
cdr3_aa: CASRNRGRSEAFF
cdr3_nt: TGTGCCAGCAGGAACAGGGGGCGGTCTGAAGCTTTCTTT

d_call: TRBD1
v_call: TRBV6-5
j_call: TRBJ1-1
clone_size: few
cdr3_aa: CASRSGQGGMNTEAFF
cdr3_nt: TGTGCCAGCAGATCCGGACAGGGGGGAATGAACACTGAAGCTTTCTTT

d_call: .
v_call: TRBV18
j_call: TRBJ1-3
clone_size: many
cdr3_aa: CASSQGAGNTIYF
cdr3_nt: TGTGCCAGCTCACAGGGCGCTGGAAACACCATATATTTT

d_call: TRBD1
v_call: TRBV11-2
j_call: TRBJ2-1
clone_size: .
cdr3_aa: CASSPQEWKGAFNEQFF
cdr3_nt: TGTGCCAGCAGCCCCCAAGAGTGGAAGGGGGCGTTCAATGAGCAGTTCTTC

d_call: TRBD1
v_call: TRBV5-1
j_call: TRBJ2-1
clone_size: many
cdr3_aa: CASSLGTGGSQSSYNEQFF
cdr3_nt: TGCGCCAGCAGCTTAGGGACAGGGGGCTCCCAAAGCTCCTACAATGAGCAGTTCTTC

d_call: .
v_call: TRBV18
j_call: TRBJ2-3
clone_size: .
cdr3_aa: CASSLNGGRTDTQYF
cdr3_nt: TGTGCCAGCTCACTAAACGGCGGTCGCACAGATACGCAGTATTTT

d_call: TRBD1
v_call: TRBV7-8
j_call: TRBJ1-2
clone_size: .
cdr3_aa: CASSRQGTANYGYTF
cdr3_nt: TGTGCCAGCAGCCGACAGGGGACGGCTAACTATGGCTACACCTTC

d_call: .
v_call: TRBV29-1
j_call: TRBJ2-7
clone_size: few
cdr3_aa: CSVESRETGDIYEQYF
cdr3_nt: TGCAGCGTTGAAAGTCGGGAGACAGGAGACATCTACGAGCAGTACTTC

d_call: .
v_call: TRBV5-1
j_call: TRBJ2-5
clone_size: .
cdr3_aa: CASSRIPGLEYQETQYF
cdr3_nt: TGCGCCAGCAGCCGTATTCCGGGCCTAGAGTACCAAGAGACCCAGTACTTC

d_call: TRBD1
v_call: TRBV6-5
j_call: TRBJ2-7
clone_size: .
cdr3_aa: CASSSSDRAYEQYF
cdr3_nt: TGTGCCAGCAGTTCCTCGGACAGGGCCTACGAGCAGTACTTC

d_call: .
v_call: TRBV7-3
j_call: TRBJ1-1
clone_size: .
cdr3_aa: CASSSTYPIRDKNTEAFF
cdr3_nt: TGTGCCAGCAGCTCGACTTATCCTATCCGGGACAAGAACACTGAAGCTTTCTTT

d_call: .
v_call: TRBV25-1
j_call: TRBJ2-5
clone_size: .
cdr3_aa: CASRTQGMRGETQYF
cdr3_nt: TGTGCCAGCAGGACACAGGGAATGAGAGGAGAGACCCAGTACTTC

d_call: TRBD1
v_call: TRBV11-2
j_call: TRBJ1-1
clone_size: .
cdr3_aa: CASSLRTGEGRKTEAFF
cdr3_nt: TGTGCCAGCAGCTTACGGACAGGGGAGGGTAGGAAAACTGAAGCTTTCTTT

d_call: TRBD2
v_call: TRBV12-3/TRBV12-4
j_call: TRBJ2-3
clone_size: .
cdr3_aa: CASSFSGGPRDTQYF
cdr3_nt: TGTGCCAGCAGTTTTAGCGGGGGCCCCCGGGATACGCAGTATTTT

d_call: .
v_call: TRBV2
j_call: TRBJ1-1
clone_size: .
cdr3_aa: CASSDSGGLDTEAFF
cdr3_nt: TGTGCCAGCAGTGACTCTGGAGGGCTGGACACTGAAGCTTTCTTT

d_call: TRBD2
v_call: TRBV5-1
j_call: TRBJ2-1
clone_size: .
cdr3_aa: CASSLTSGVRDEQFF
cdr3_nt: TGCGCCAGCAGCTTGACTAGCGGGGTTAGGGATGAGCAGTTCTTC

d_call: TRBD1
v_call: TRBV6-2/TRBV6-3
j_call: TRBJ2-7
clone_size: .
cdr3_aa: CASSYWTGNEQYF
cdr3_nt: TGTGCCAGCAGTTATTGGACAGGGAACGAGCAGTACTTC

d_call: .
v_call: TRBV14
j_call: TRBJ2-2
clone_size: .
cdr3_aa: CASSHGRTGELFF
cdr3_nt: TGTGCCAGCAGCCATGGGAGGACCGGGGAGCTGTTTTTT

d_call: .
v_call: TRBV5-1
j_call: TRBJ2-7
clone_size: few
cdr3_aa: CASSLGRDPREQYF
cdr3_nt: TGCGCCAGCAGCTTGGGAAGAGATCCCAGGGAGCAGTACTTC

d_call: .
v_call: TRBV12-3/TRBV12-4
j_call: TRBJ2-7
clone_size: few
cdr3_aa: CASSLRTESYEQYF
cdr3_nt: TGTGCCAGCAGTTTGAGGACAGAGAGCTACGAGCAGTACTTC

d_call: .
v_call: TRBV4-1
j_call: TRBJ1-3
clone_size: few
cdr3_aa: CASSQVTKAGNTIYF
cdr3_nt: TGCGCCAGCAGCCAAGTGACTAAGGCTGGAAACACCATATATTTT

d_call: TRBD2
v_call: TRBV7-2
j_call: TRBJ2-1
clone_size: few
cdr3_aa: CASSLTGASGEQFF
cdr3_nt: TGTGCCAGCAGCTTAACGGGAGCTAGCGGTGAGCAGTTCTTC

d_call: .
v_call: TRBV9
j_call: TRBJ2-5
clone_size: .
cdr3_aa: CASSVNEETQYF
cdr3_nt: TGTGCCAGCAGCGTCAATGAGGAGACCCAGTACTTC

d_call: .
v_call: TRBV2
j_call: TRBJ2-1
clone_size: .
cdr3_aa: CASTRDSHNEQFF
cdr3_nt: TGTGCCAGCACACGCGACTCTCACAATGAGCAGTTCTTC

d_call: .
v_call: TRBV11-3
j_call: TRBJ2-1
clone_size: few
cdr3_aa: CASSRSSTGEQFF
cdr3_nt: TGTGCCAGCAGCCGATCCTCGACGGGTGAGCAGTTCTTC

d_call: .
v_call: TRBV7-9
j_call: TRBJ2-1
clone_size: .
cdr3_aa: CASSLVSWGWSEQFF
cdr3_nt: TGTGCCAGCAGCTTAGTAAGCTGGGGTTGGAGTGAGCAGTTCTTC

d_call: .
v_call: TRBV13
j_call: TRBJ2-1
clone_size: .
cdr3_aa: CASSVTFGEQFF
cdr3_nt: TGTGCCAGCAGCGTAACCTTTGGTGAGCAGTTCTTC

d_call: .
v_call: TRBV5-1
j_call: TRBJ2-3
clone_size: .
cdr3_aa: CASSLMGLRTDTQYF
cdr3_nt: TGCGCCAGCAGCTTGATGGGATTAAGAACAGATACGCAGTATTTT

d_call: TRBD1
v_call: TRBV6-5
j_call: TRBJ1-1
clone_size: few
cdr3_aa: CASSSRGKTGTEAFF
cdr3_nt: TGTGCCAGCAGTTCCAGGGGGAAGACGGGCACTGAAGCTTTCTTT

d_call: TRBD1
v_call: TRBV6-5
j_call: TRBJ2-7
clone_size: .
cdr3_aa: CASSYPGQGGEQYF
cdr3_nt: TGTGCCAGCAGTTACCCGGGACAGGGTGGCGAGCAGTACTTC

d_call: TRBD1
v_call: TRBV11-2
j_call: TRBJ2-7
clone_size: .
cdr3_aa: CASSLVAWDRDGEQYF
cdr3_nt: TGTGCCAGCAGCTTAGTTGCCTGGGACAGGGATGGCGAGCAGTACTTC